One sample yielded the 17 T cell receptor beta chains listed below, sequenced in a study of technical replicates of blood from a handful of donors. Clones were sequenced by immunoSEQ multiplex PCR, and TCRdb holds only the in-frame ones, with some missing. In the table there are 75,000 to 85,000 clones, approximately 80% of which are singletons. Sequenced material: PBMCs. These receptors were obtained from a human donor in good health. Some clones in this sample may be carry-over from other donors' samples.

J is TRBJ1-1 and V is TRBV5-6; D unresolved. Trimming pared 0 bases from V and 0 bases from J, leaving 18 bases between. The CDR3 is made up of 18 amino acids. Germline CDR1 and CDR2: SGHDT and YYEEEE. For the CDR3, the DNA is TGTGCCAGCAGCTTGGGGTACCCTTCTAGAGATATGAACACTGAAGCTTTCTTT. As protein: CASSLGYPSRDMNTEAFF.

This sequence joins TRBV29-1 and TRBJ1-1, with TRBD1 matching over 8 bases. Germline values: CDR1 SQVTM, CDR2 ANQGSEA. CDR3 length equals 13 residues. V lost 0 bases and J lost 5; bases outside the gene matches: 2. The CDR3 sequence is CSVEETGETEAFF. CDR3 DNA sequence: TGCAGCGTTGAAGAGACAGGGGAAACTGAAGCTTTCTTT.

The chain combines TRBV5-4 with TRBJ2-7; TRBD2 matches at 7 bases. The CDR3 has 15 residues. The ends lost 4 bases at V and 3 bases at J; junction bases unmatched: 10. Germline V gene data show CDR1 as SGHNT and CDR2 as YYREEE (reference sequence). CDR3 coding DNA: TGTGCCAGCAGCCCAGGGAGAGGGGACTACTACGAGCAGTACTTC. This gives the protein CASSPGRGDYYEQYF.

This clone was found a few times. The rearrangement joins TRBV7-9 to TRBJ1-5; D is unclear. CDR1 is SEHNR, CDR2 FQNEAQ, per germline (reference sequence). V gave up 1 base and J gave up 8 bases, with 6 bases separating them. The CDR3 consists of 12 residues. The CDR3 sequence: CASSLVDKPQHF. DNA for the CDR3: TGTGCCAGCAGCTTAGTCGACAAGCCCCAGCATTTT.

The chain recombines TRBV7-8 with TRBJ2-3, with 7 nucleotides matching TRBD2. The CDR3 loop spans 15 amino acids. Germline assignment: CDR1 SGHVS and CDR2 FQNEAQ. The ends lost 7 bases at V and 1 base at J; junction bases unmatched: 8. Written as DNA, the CDR3 is TGTGCCAGCACCCGGCGGCTAGCGGGCACAGATACGCAGTATTTT. Its protein is CASTRRLAGTDTQYF.

In its sample, this clone was seen once. V and J are TRBV5-4 and TRBJ2-6; D remains unclear. The germline CDR1 and CDR2 sequences are SGHNT and YYREEE (reference sequence). With 5 bases removed from V and 12 bases from J, the gap between germline ends came to 15 bases. The CDR3 length is 13 residues. CDR3 protein: CASRAWSSRVLTF. CDR3 DNA: TGTGCCAGCAGGGCGTGGAGTTCTCGCGTCCTGACTTTC.

The genes are TRBV15 and TRBJ1-5; D unresolved. Germline V gives CDR1 LNHNV, CDR2 YYDKDF (reference sequence). CDR3 length: 16 residues. V lost 0 bases and J 2 bases, leaving 11 bases between the germline ends. The CDR3 reads CATSRDDGSGNQPQHF. The CDR3 DNA reads TGTGCCACCAGCAGAGATGACGGGTCGGGCAATCAGCCCCAGCATTTT.

V gene TRBV4-3 combines with J gene TRBJ2-5; the match to TRBD2 covers 9 bases. V lost 6 bases to trimming and J lost 5 bases; unmatched junction nucleotides: 10. The length of the CDR3 is 15 residues. CDR1 and CDR2 (germline): LGHNA, YSLEER. The DNA for the CDR3 is TGCGCCAGCAGTCAGACCGGGACTAGCAGGGAGACCCAGTACTTC. Its protein is CASSQTGTSRETQYF.

This clone was observed a few times. The V gene is TRBV5-1, the J gene TRBJ1-2; D remains ambiguous. Trimming left V 3 bases short and J 8 bases short, with 14 bases between. CDR1 and CDR2 from the germline V gene are SGHRS and YFSETQ. The CDR3 sequence is 13 residues long. Here the CDR3 DNA reads TGCGCCAGCAGCTCTCCGATGGGAGGAGGCTACACCTTC. Protein: CASSSPMGGGYTF.

V usage is TRBV6-1 and J usage is TRBJ2-3, with unresolved D. Trimming cost V 3 bases and J 8 bases, with 15 bases left between them. Germline V gene lookup returns CDR1 MNHNS and CDR2 SASEGT. The CDR3 covers 14 residues. CDR3: CASSDANGHSTQYF. DNA of the CDR3: TGTGCCAGCAGTGATGCGAATGGCCACAGTACGCAGTATTTT.

This chain joins TRBV5-4 and TRBJ2-3; 9 bases are shared with TRBD2. Germline CDR1 reads SGHNT; CDR2 reads YYREEE (reference sequence). With V trimmed by 5 bases and J by 3 bases, 7 bases remained unmatched. The CDR3 spans 15 residues. DNA for the CDR3: TGTGCCAGCAGGTATTCTAGCGGGGAAACAGATACGCAGTATTTT. Its protein is CASRYSSGETDTQYF. The full variable domain, in which reference TRBV5-4 and TRBJ2-3 provide the parts outside the CDR3, is ETGVTQSPTHLIKTRGQQVTLRCSSQSGHNTVSWYQQALGQGPQFIFQYYREEENGRGNFPPRFSGLQFPNYSSELNVNALELDDSALYLCASRYSSGETDTQYFGPGTRLTVL.

The chain joins TRBV5-6 to TRBJ2-1; 13 nucleotides align to TRBD2. The CDR3 totals 16 residues. Germline CDR1 is SGHDT and CDR2 is YYEEEE. V shed 3 bases, J shed 10 bases, and the junction held 10 bases outside the gene matches. The CDR3 DNA reads as TGTGCCAGCAGCTCTTCCACTAGCGGGAGGGGAGGCGAGCAGTTCTTC. Its protein product is CASSSSTSGRGGEQFF.

The chain joins TRBV7-2 to TRBJ2-7, with D unclear. CDR3 length: 13 amino acids. Between the trimmed V and J ends, which lost 2 bases and 4 bases, there was a span of 9 bases. Germline V gene lookup returns CDR1 SGHTA and CDR2 FQGNSA. CDR3 loop: CASSLYPSYEQYF. DNA for the CDR3: TGTGCCAGCAGCTTATATCCGTCTTACGAGCAGTACTTC.

In this sample, this clone turned up once. The chain couples TRBV9 to TRBJ2-1, with D perhaps matching TRBD2 (6 bases). V lost 1 base, J lost 6 bases, and 8 bases lay in between. CDR1 and CDR2 from the germline V gene are SGDLS and YYNGEE. This CDR3 has 13 residues. Here the CDR3 reads CASSVKGLNEQFF. CDR3 coding DNA: TGTGCCAGCAGCGTAAAGGGACTCAATGAGCAGTTCTTC. Variable domain in full (rest from reference TRBV9 and TRBJ2-1): DSGVTQTPKHLITATGQRVTLRCSPRSGDLSVYWYQQSLDQGLQFLIQYYNGEERAKGNILERFSAQQFPDLHSELNLSSLELGDSALYFCASSVKGLNEQFFGPGTRLTVL.

J is TRBJ2-7 and V is TRBV7-9; D unclear. CDR3 length: 12 residues. The germline V gene encodes CDR1 SEHNR and CDR2 FQNEAQ (reference sequence). The V end was cut by 5 bases, the J end by 2 bases, with 7 bases between. Here the CDR3 reads CASSTRPYEQYF. In DNA form, the CDR3 reads TGTGCCAGCAGCACCAGGCCCTACGAGCAGTACTTC.

This chain joins TRBV5-6 and TRBJ2-7; a possible D gene is TRBD1 (6 bases). Germline CDR1 reads SGHDT; CDR2 reads YYEEEE. CDR3 size: 12 residues. V was shortened by 4 bases and J by 6 bases, with 11 bases between the two germline ends. The CDR3 coding sequence is TGTGCCAGCAGCCAAGGGACAATCGAGCAGTACTTC. Protein: CASSQGTIEQYF.

This chain uses TRBV6-6 with TRBJ2-3; D is possibly TRBD1 (5 bases). V was cut by 7 bases and J by 2 bases, with 13 bases left in between. CDR1 is MNHNY and CDR2 is SVGAGI in the germline V gene (reference sequence). This CDR3 comprises 14 residues. The CDR3 DNA sequence: TGTGCCAGCACTCAACAGGAGCCCACAGATACGCAGTATTTT. Translating it yields CASTQQEPTDTQYF.